The T cell receptor beta chain described here comes from a study of vaccination and CD4 T cells after COVID-19. For the study at large: Convalescent individuals numbered four females and six males, two being Hispanic. A few convalescent patients provided samples that were taken at day 14 and days 161 to 241 post-vaccination. Stimulation used overlapping spike peptides from SARS-CoV-2, HCoV-NL63, HCoV-OC43 and HCoV-229E.

Germline V lookup: CDR1 SGHTA, CDR2 FQGNSA. This CDR3 has 14 residues. Trimming took 1 base from V and 3 from J, leaving 9 bases between them. Sequenced with the Oncomine TCR Beta short-read assay was DNA taken from cultured CD4+ T cells. Genomic DNA was drawn out of CD4+ T cells grown in culture. TCRdb analysed the PCR reads with MiXCR anew, one entry per CDR3 protein. The data show about 23,000 distinct CDR3 sequences, 43% seen once. Described time point: late sampling 161 to 241 days after vaccination in a few convalescent patients. The treatment denotes: roughly ten-day PBMC culture with coronavirus spike peptide pools or control peptides (ViraFEST assay). Only a few counts were recorded for this clonotype. The antigen remains undetermined.

The sample was CD4+ T cells from blood, cultured in vitro, taken about 7 months after SARS-CoV-2 vaccination. This clonotype was sampled from a human donor who had recovered from COVID-19. This chain links TRBV7-2 with TRBJ1-1; unclear D gene. The CDR3 reads CASSLVWVDTEAFF. In DNA form, the CDR3 reads TGTGCCAGCAGCTTAGTATGGGTTGACACTGAAGCTTTCTTT. Based on the CDR3 plus reference TRBV7-2 and TRBJ1-1, the full variable domain is GAGVSQSPSNKVTEKGKDVELRCDPISGHTALYWYRQSLGQGLEFLIYFQGNSAPDKSGLPSDRFSAERTGGSVSTLTIQRTQQEDSAVYLCASSLVWVDTEAFFGQGTRLTVV.